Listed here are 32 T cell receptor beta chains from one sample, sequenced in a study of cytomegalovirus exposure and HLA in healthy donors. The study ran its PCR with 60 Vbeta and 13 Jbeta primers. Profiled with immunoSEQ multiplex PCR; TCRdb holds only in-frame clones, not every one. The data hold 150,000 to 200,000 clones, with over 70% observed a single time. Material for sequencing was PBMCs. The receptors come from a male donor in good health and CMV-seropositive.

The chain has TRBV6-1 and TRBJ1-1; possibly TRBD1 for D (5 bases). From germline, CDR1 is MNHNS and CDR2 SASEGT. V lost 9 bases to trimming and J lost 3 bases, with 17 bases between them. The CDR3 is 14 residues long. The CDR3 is CASRGYQGYTEAFF. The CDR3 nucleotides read TGTGCCAGTCGTGGCTATCAGGGTTACACTGAAGCTTTCTTT.

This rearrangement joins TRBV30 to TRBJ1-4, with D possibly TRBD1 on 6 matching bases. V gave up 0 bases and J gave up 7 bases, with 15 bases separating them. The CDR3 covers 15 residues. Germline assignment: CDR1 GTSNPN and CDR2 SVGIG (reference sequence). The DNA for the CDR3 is TGTGCCTGGAGTGTATCGGGGGGCGTGGGTGAAAAACTGTTTTTT. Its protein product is CAWSVSGGVGEKLFF.

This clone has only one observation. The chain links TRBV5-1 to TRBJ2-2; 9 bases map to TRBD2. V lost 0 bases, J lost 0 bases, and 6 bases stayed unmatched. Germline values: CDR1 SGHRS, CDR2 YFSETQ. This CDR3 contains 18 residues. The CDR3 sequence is CASSLVRRGGTNTGELFF. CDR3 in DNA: TGCGCCAGCAGCTTGGTACGGCGGGGGGGGACGAACACCGGGGAGCTGTTTTTT.

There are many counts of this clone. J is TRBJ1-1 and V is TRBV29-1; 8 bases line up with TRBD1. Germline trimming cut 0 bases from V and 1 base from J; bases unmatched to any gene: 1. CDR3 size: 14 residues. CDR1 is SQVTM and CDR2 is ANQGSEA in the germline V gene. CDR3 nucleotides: TGCAGCGTTGAAGATGGACAGGGGAACACTGAAGCTTTCTTT. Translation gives CSVEDGQGNTEAFF.

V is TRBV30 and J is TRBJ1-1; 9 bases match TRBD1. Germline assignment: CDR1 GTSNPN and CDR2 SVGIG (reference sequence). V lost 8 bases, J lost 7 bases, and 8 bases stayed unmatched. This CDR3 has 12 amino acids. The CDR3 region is CAGVGTGSEAFF. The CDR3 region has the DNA TGTGCCGGGGTTGGGACAGGGAGTGAAGCTTTCTTT.

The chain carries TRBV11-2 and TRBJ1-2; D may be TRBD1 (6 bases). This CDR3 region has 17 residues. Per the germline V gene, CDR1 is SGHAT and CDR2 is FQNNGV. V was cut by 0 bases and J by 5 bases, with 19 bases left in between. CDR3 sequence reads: CASSLDRGQGRRYGYTF. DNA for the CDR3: TGTGCCAGCAGCTTAGATCGGGGTCAGGGGCGCCGGTATGGCTACACCTTC.

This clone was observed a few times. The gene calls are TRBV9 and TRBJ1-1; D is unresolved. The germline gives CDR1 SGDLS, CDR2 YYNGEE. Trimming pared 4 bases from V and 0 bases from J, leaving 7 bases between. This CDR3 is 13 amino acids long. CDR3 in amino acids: CASSPPMNTEAFF. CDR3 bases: TGTGCCAGCAGCCCCCCCATGAACACTGAAGCTTTCTTT.

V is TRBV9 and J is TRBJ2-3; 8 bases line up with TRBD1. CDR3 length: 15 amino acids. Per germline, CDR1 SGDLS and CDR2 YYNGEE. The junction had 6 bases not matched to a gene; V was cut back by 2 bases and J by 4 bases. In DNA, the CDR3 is TGTGCCAGCAGCGTCCAGGGGGCGCCCGCAGATACGCAGTATTTT. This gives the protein CASSVQGAPADTQYF.

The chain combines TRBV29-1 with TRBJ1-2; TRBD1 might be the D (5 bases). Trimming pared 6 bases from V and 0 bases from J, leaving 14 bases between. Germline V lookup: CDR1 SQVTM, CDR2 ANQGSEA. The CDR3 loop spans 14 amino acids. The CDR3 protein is CSVGGGESNYGYTF. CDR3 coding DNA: TGCAGCGTCGGGGGAGGAGAATCTAACTATGGCTACACCTTC. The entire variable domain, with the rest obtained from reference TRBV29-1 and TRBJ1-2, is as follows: SAVISQKPSRDICQRGTSLTIQCQVDSQVTMMFWYRQQPGQSLTLIATANQGSEATYESGFVIDKFPISRPNLTFSTLTVSNMSPEDSSIYLCSVGGGESNYGYTFGSGTRLTVV.

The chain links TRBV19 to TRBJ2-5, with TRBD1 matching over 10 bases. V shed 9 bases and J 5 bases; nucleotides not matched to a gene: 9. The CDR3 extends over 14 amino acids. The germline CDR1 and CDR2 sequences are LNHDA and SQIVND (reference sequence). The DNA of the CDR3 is TGTGCCAGCGGAGACAGGGGGCGCCGGGAGACCCAGTACTTC. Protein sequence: CASGDRGRRETQYF. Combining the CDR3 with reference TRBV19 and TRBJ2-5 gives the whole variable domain DGGITQSPKYLFRKEGQNVTLSCEQNLNHDAMYWYRQDPGQGLRLIYYSQIVNDFQKGDIAEGYSVSREKKESFPLTVTSAQKNPTAFYLCASGDRGRRETQYFGPGTRLLVL.

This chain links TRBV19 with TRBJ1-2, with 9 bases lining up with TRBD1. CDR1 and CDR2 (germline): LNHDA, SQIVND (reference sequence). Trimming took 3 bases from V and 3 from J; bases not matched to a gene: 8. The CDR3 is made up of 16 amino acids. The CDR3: CASSISADRGDYGYTF. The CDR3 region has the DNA TGTGCCAGTAGTATCAGCGCCGACAGGGGGGACTATGGCTACACCTTC.

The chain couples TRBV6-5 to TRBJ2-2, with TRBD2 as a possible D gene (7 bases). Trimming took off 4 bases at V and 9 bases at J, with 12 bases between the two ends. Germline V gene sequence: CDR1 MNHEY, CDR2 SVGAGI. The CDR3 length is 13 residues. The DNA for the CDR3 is TGTGCCAGCAGTTCACAGGGAGGGAGGGAGCTGTTTTTT. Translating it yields CASSSQGGRELFF.

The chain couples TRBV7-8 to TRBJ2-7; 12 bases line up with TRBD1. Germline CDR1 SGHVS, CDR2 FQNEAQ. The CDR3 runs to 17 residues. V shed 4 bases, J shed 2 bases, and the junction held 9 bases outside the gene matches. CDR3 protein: CASSSGTGGVPTYEQYF. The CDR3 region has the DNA TGTGCCAGCAGCTCCGGGACAGGGGGCGTCCCTACCTACGAGCAGTACTTC. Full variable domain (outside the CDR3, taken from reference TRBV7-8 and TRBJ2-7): GAGVSQSPRYKVAKRGQDVALRCDPISGHVSLFWYQQALGQGPEFLTYFQNEAQLDKSGLPSDRFFAERPEGSVSTLKIQRTQQEDSAVYLCASSSGTGGVPTYEQYFGPGTRLTVT.

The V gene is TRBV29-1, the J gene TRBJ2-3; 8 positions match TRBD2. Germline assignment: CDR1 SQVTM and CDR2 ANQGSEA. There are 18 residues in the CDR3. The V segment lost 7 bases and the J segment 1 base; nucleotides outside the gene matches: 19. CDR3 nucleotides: TGCAGCGCCCAGGGAATAGCGGGGCCCCAGTGGGGCACAGATACGCAGTATTTT. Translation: CSAQGIAGPQWGTDTQYF.

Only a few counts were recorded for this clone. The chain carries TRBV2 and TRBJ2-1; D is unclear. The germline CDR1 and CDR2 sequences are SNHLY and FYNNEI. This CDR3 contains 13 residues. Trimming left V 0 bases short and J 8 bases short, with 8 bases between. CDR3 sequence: CASSEAVRDEQFF. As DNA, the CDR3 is TGTGCCAGCAGTGAAGCAGTACGGGATGAGCAGTTCTTC. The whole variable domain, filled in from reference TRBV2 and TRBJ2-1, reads EPEVTQTPSHQVTQMGQEVILRCVPISNHLYFYWYRQILGQKVEFLVSFYNNEISEKSEIFDDQFSVERPDGSNFTLKIRSTKLEDSAMYFCASSEAVRDEQFFGPGTRLTVL.

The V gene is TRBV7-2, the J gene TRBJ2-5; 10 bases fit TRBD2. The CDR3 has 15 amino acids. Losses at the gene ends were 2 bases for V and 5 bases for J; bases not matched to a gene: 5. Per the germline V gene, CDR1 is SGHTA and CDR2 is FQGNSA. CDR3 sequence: CASSLSGSGRETQYF. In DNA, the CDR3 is TGTGCCAGCAGCTTATCCGGTAGCGGGAGGGAGACCCAGTACTTC. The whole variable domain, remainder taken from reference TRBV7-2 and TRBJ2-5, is GAGVSQSPSNKVTEKGKDVELRCDPISGHTALYWYRQSLGQGLEFLIYFQGNSAPDKSGLPSDRFSAERTGGSVSTLTIQRTQQEDSAVYLCASSLSGSGRETQYFGPGTRLLVL.

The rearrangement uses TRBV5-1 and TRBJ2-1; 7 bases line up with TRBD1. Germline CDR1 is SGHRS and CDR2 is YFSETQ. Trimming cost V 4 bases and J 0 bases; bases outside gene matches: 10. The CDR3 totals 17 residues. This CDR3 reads CASSRTRGGSSYNEQFF. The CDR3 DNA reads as TGCGCCAGCAGCCGCACGAGAGGGGGCTCCTCCTACAATGAGCAGTTCTTC.

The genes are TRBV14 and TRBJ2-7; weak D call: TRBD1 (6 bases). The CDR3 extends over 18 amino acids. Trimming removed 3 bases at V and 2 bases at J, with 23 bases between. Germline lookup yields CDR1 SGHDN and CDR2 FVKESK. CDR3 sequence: CASSHGQYQLSKAYEQYF. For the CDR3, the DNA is TGTGCCAGCAGCCATGGACAGTACCAACTAAGTAAGGCCTACGAGCAGTACTTC.

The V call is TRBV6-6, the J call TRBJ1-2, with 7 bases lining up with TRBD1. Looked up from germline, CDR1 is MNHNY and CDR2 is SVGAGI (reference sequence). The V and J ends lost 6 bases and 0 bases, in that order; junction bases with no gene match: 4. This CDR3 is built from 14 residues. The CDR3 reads CASRSGQANYGYTF. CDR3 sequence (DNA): TGTGCCAGCAGGTCCGGACAGGCTAACTATGGCTACACCTTC.

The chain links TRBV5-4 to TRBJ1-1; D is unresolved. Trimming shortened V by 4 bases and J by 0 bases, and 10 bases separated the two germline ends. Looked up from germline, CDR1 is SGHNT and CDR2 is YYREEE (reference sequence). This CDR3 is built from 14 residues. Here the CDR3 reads CASSPQTLNTEAFF. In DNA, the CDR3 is TGTGCCAGCAGCCCACAGACACTGAACACTGAAGCTTTCTTT. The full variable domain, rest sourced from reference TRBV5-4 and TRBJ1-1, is ETGVTQSPTHLIKTRGQQVTLRCSSQSGHNTVSWYQQALGQGPQFIFQYYREEENGRGNFPPRFSGLQFPNYSSELNVNALELDDSALYLCASSPQTLNTEAFFGQGTRLTVV.

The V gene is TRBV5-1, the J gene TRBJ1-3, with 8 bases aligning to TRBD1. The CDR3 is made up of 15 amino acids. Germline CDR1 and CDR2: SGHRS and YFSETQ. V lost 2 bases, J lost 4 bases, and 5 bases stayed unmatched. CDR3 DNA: TGCGCCAGCAGCTTCGGACAGGGATCGGGAAACACCATATATTTT. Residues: CASSFGQGSGNTIYF. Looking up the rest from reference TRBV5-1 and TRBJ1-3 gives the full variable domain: KAGVTQTPRYLIKTRGQQVTLSCSPISGHRSVSWYQQTPGQGLQFLFEYFSETQRNKGNFPGRFSGRQFSNSRSEMNVSTLELGDSALYLCASSFGQGSGNTIYFGEGSWLTVV.

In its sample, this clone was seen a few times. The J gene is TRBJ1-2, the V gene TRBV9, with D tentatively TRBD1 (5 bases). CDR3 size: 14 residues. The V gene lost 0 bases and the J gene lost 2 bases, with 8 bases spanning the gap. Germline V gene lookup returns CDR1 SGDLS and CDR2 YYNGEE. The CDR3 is CASSVVGGNYGYTF. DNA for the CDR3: TGTGCCAGCAGCGTAGTGGGGGGGAACTATGGCTACACCTTC.

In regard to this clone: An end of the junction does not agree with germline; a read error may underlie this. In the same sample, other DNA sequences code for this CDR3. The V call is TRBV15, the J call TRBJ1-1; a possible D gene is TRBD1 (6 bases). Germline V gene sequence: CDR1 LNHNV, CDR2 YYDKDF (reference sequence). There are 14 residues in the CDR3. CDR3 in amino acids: CATSRAGRDTEAFF. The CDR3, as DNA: TGTGCCACCAGCAGAGCAGGGAGGGACACTGAGGCTTTCTTT. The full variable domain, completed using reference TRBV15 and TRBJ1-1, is DAMVIQNPRYQVTQFGKPVTLSCSQTLNHNVMYWYQQKSSQAPKLLFHYYDKDFNNEADTPDNFQSRRPNTSFCFLDIRSPGLGDTAMYLCATSRAGRDTEAFFGQGTRLTVV.

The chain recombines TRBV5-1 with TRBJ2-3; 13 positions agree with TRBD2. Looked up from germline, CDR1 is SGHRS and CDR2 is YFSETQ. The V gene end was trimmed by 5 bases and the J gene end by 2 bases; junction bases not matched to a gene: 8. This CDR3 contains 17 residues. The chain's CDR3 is CASSSETSGGLTDTQYF. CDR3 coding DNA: TGCGCCAGCAGTTCCGAGACTAGCGGGGGGCTCACAGATACGCAGTATTTT.

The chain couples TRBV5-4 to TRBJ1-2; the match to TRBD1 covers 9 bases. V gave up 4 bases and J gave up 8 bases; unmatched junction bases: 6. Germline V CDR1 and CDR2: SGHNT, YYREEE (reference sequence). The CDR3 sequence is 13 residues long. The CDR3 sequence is CASSRRTGEGYTF. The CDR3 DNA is TGTGCCAGCAGCAGGCGGACAGGGGAAGGCTACACCTTC.

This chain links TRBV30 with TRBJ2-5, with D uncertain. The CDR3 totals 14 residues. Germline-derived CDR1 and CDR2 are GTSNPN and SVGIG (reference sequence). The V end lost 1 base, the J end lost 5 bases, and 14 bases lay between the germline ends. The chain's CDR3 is CAWSEGSSWETQYF. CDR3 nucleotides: TGTGCCTGGAGTGAAGGCTCTAGTTGGGAGACCCAGTACTTC.

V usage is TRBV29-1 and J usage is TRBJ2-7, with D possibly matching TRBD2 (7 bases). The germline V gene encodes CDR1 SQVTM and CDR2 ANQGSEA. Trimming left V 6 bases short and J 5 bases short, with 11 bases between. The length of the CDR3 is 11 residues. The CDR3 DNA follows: TGCAGCGTGGGGGCGGGGGACGAGCAGTACTTC. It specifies CSVGAGDEQYF.

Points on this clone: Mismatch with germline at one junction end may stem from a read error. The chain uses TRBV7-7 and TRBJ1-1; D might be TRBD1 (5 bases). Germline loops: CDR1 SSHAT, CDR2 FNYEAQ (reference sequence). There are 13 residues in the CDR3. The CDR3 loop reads CASSLTDNTEAFF. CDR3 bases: TGTGCTAGCAGCCTGACAGACAACACTGAAGCTTTCTTT.

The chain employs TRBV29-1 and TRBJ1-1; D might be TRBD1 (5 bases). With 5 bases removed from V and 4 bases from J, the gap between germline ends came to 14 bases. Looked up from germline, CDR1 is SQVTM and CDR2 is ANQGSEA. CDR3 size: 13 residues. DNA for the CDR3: TGCAGCGTTCGGGAGGGGCGATTCACTGAAGCTTTCTTT. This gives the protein CSVREGRFTEAFF.

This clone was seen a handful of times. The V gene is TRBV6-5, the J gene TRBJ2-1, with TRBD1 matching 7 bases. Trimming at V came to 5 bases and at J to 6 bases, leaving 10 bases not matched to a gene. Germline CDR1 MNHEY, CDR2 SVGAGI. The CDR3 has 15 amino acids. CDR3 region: CASSPRGIRANEQFF. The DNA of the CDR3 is TGTGCCAGCAGTCCCAGGGGGATAAGGGCCAATGAGCAGTTCTTC.

The CDR3 protein is CASSQEKGAEAFF. The CDR3 region has the DNA TGCGCCAGCAGCCAAGAAAAGGGGGCTGAAGCTTTCTTT. The V gene is TRBV4-1, the J gene TRBJ1-1, with D perhaps TRBD1 (6 bases). Between the trimmed V and J ends, which lost 0 bases and 6 bases, there was a span of 8 bases. Per the germline V gene, CDR1 is MGHRA and CDR2 is YSYEKL. The CDR3 is made up of 13 amino acids.

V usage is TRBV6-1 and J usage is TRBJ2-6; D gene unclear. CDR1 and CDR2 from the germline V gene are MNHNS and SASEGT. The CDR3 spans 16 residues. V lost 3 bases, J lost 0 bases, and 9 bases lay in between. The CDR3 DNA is TGTGCCAGCAGTGACCCAGGATACTCTGGGGCCAACGTCCTGACTTTC. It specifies CASSDPGYSGANVLTF.